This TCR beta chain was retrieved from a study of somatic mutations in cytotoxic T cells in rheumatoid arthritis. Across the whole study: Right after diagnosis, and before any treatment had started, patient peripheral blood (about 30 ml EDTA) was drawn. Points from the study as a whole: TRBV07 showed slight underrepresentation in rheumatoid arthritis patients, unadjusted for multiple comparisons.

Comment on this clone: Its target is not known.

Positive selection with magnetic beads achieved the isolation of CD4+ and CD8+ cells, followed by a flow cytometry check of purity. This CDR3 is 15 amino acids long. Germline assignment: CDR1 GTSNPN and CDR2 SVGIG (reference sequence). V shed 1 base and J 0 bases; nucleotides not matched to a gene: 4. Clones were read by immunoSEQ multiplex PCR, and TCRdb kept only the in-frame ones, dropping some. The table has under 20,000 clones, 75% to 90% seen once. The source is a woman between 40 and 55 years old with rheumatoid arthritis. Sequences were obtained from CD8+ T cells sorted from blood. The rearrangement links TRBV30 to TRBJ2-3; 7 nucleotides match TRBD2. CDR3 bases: TGTGCCTGGAGTGAGGGTAGCGGGAGCACAGATACGCAGTATTTT. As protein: CAWSEGSGSTDTQYF.